What follows are 18 T cell receptor beta chains derived from one specimen sequenced in a study of T cell responses to AZD1222 COVID-19 vaccine. Repertoires were generated with immunoSEQ multiplex PCR, while TCRdb's copy carries only in-frame clones and drops some. The table has about 110,000 clones, approximately 86% seen once. The sample consisted of peripheral blood, taken on day 0 of AZD1222 vaccination. The receptor source for this set is an adult in good health.

This clone was observed a single time. The chain uses TRBV11-3 and TRBJ2-2; 7 bases fit TRBD1. This CDR3 is 15 amino acids long. V was pared by 5 bases and J by 2 bases, with 5 bases of the junction left unmatched. Germline V gives CDR1 SGHNT, CDR2 YENEEA. For the CDR3, the DNA is TGTGCCAGCAGCGTAAGACAGGGTAACACCGGGGAGCTGTTTTTT. Its protein product is CASSVRQGNTGELFF.

The V call is TRBV10-3, the J call TRBJ1-2, with 8 bases matching TRBD1. Germline CDR1 is ENHRY and CDR2 is SYGVKD. CDR3 length equals 16 residues. The trim removed 8 bases at V and 3 bases at J, leaving 14 bases unmatched. CDR3 sequence (DNA): TGTGCCATCGGTCCCTCGACAGGGGCCGACTACTATGGCTACACCTTC. Translation: CAIGPSTGADYYGYTF.

This clone was counted a single time. The CDR3 region has the DNA TGTGCCAGCAGTTTATCCAACTACAATGAGCAGTTCTTC. This sequence encodes CASSLSNYNEQFF. The chain couples TRBV28 to TRBJ2-1; D is unresolved. This CDR3 comprises 13 residues. The germline V gene encodes CDR1 MDHEN and CDR2 SYDVKM. V gave up 1 base and J gave up 3 bases, with 4 bases separating them. Full variable domain (remainder filled in from reference TRBV28 and TRBJ2-1): DVKVTQSSRYLVKRTGEKVFLECVQDMDHENMFWYRQDPGLGLRLIYFSYDVKMKEKGDIPEGYSVSREKKERFSLILESASTNQTSMYLCASSLSNYNEQFFGPGTRLTVL.

This rearrangement joins TRBV5-4 to TRBJ1-4, with 7 bases matching TRBD1. The CDR3 runs to 15 residues. V lost 4 bases, J lost 7 bases, and 10 bases stayed unmatched. Germline V gene data show CDR1 as SGHNT and CDR2 as YYREEE (reference sequence). CDR3 coding DNA: TGTGCCAGCAGCATCGGGACAGAACAGAGTGAAAAACTGTTTTTT. Its protein product is CASSIGTEQSEKLFF.

The chain combines TRBV30 with TRBJ1-3; 8 positions agree with TRBD1. Germline trimming cut 0 bases from V and 4 bases from J; bases unmatched to any gene: 5. This CDR3 spans 15 amino acids. CDR1 and CDR2 from the germline V gene are GTSNPN and SVGIG (reference sequence). The CDR3 loop reads CAWSVQGGQGNTIYF. CDR3 in DNA: TGTGCCTGGAGTGTACAGGGGGGGCAAGGAAACACCATATATTTT.

The table lists this clone with a few counts. The same CDR3 also results from other DNA sequences found in this sample. The CDR3 DNA reads as TGCGCCAGCAGCCAGGGGACTAGCGGGGGCAACTACGAGCAGTACTTC. Its protein product is CASSQGTSGGNYEQYF. V gene TRBV4-1 combines with J gene TRBJ2-7; TRBD2 aligns across 14 bases. Germline V CDR1 and CDR2: MGHRA, YSYEKL. Unmatched junction bases numbered 4, after V lost 3 bases and J lost 3 bases. This CDR3 comprises 16 residues.

Only a few counts were recorded for this clone. The V and J genes are TRBV2 and TRBJ1-2; unclear D gene. Germline loops: CDR1 SNHLY, CDR2 FYNNEI. V lost 7 bases, J lost 6 bases, and 12 bases lay in between. This CDR3 is 12 amino acids long. The CDR3 is CASKNSGDGYTF. Written as DNA, the CDR3 is TGTGCCAGCAAAAACAGTGGGGATGGCTACACCTTC.

The rearrangement links TRBV30 to TRBJ2-1; unclear D gene. The CDR3 is 15 amino acids. Looked up from germline, CDR1 is GTSNPN and CDR2 is SVGIG (reference sequence). V was shortened by 2 bases and J by 1 base, with 12 bases between the two germline ends. CDR3 DNA sequence: TGTGCCTGGAGTCTAGGCAGGCCATCCTACAATGAGCAGTTCTTC. Translated, it gives CAWSLGRPSYNEQFF.

The chain carries TRBV19 and TRBJ1-5; D gene ambiguous. Per germline, CDR1 LNHDA and CDR2 SQIVND (reference sequence). Trimming cost V 1 base and J 1 base, with 8 bases left between them. CDR3 length: 15 amino acids. This CDR3 reads CASSIAGRSNQPQHF. DNA of the CDR3: TGTGCCAGTAGTATAGCGGGTAGGAGCAATCAGCCCCAGCATTTT. Variable domain in full (rest from reference TRBV19 and TRBJ1-5): DGGITQSPKYLFRKEGQNVTLSCEQNLNHDAMYWYRQDPGQGLRLIYYSQIVNDFQKGDIAEGYSVSREKKESFPLTVTSAQKNPTAFYLCASSIAGRSNQPQHFGDGTRLSIL.

The chain joins TRBV19 to TRBJ1-2; D unclear. Looked up from germline, CDR1 is LNHDA and CDR2 is SQIVND (reference sequence). Trimming pared 3 bases from V and 4 bases from J, leaving 12 bases between. The CDR3 consists of 14 residues. CDR3 DNA sequence: TGTGCCAGTAGTATCCCACCAGACACCTATGGCTACACCTTC. Protein: CASSIPPDTYGYTF.

The chain couples TRBV4-2 to TRBJ2-6, with TRBD2 matching over 7 bases. The V and J ends lost 0 bases and 7 bases, in that order; junction bases with no gene match: 9. The germline gives CDR1 LGHNA, CDR2 YNFKEQ. The CDR3 totals 17 residues. CDR3 coding DNA: TGTGCCAGCAGCCAAGAAGCGGGGTCCGGGTACGCCAACGTCCTGACTTTC. Protein: CASSQEAGSGYANVLTF.

This clone was seen only a few times. The chain recombines TRBV6-5 with TRBJ1-5; unclear D gene. The CDR3 runs 13 residues. V was shortened by 7 bases and J by 3 bases, with 10 bases between the two germline ends. CDR1 MNHEY and CDR2 SVGAGI come from the germline V gene. The CDR3 DNA is TGTGCCAGCATTTCAACTAACAATCAGCCCCAGCATTTT. Translating it yields CASISTNNQPQHF.

The CDR3 here is CASSEESGDQDEQFF. CDR3 sequence (DNA): TGTGCCAGCAGTGAAGAATCAGGGGATCAGGATGAGCAGTTCTTC. The chain uses TRBV6-1 and TRBJ2-1, with D possibly being TRBD1 (6 bases). This CDR3 is built from 15 residues. CDR1 and CDR2 (germline): MNHNS, SASEGT. V was trimmed by 1 base and J by 8 bases, leaving 15 bases between them.

The rearrangement uses TRBV11-2 and TRBJ1-1; TRBD1 might be the D (6 bases). Germline CDR1 is SGHAT and CDR2 is FQNNGV. V lost 3 bases and J lost 5, with 22 bases in between. CDR3 length equals 17 residues. The DNA for the CDR3 is TGTGCCAGCAGCTTGGGGACGACAGGAACTTCACGTACTGAAGCTTTCTTT. Protein: CASSLGTTGTSRTEAFF.

The rearrangement joins TRBV6-6 to TRBJ1-1; D not resolved. This CDR3 spans 15 amino acids. Between the trimmed V and J ends, which lost 4 bases and 4 bases, there was a span of 16 bases. CDR1 MNHNY and CDR2 SVGAGI come from the germline V gene (reference sequence). The DNA of the CDR3 is TGTGCCAGCAGTTTCATGGCAGCCTACCTCACTGAAGCTTTCTTT. Protein sequence: CASSFMAAYLTEAFF.

This chain uses TRBV9 with TRBJ2-1; no definite D call. This CDR3 comprises 13 residues. The germline V gene has CDR1 SGDLS and CDR2 YYNGEE. V lost 0 bases to trimming and J lost 5 bases, with 6 bases between them. Here the CDR3 reads CASSVAPDNEQFF. In DNA, the CDR3 is TGTGCCAGCAGCGTAGCCCCTGACAATGAGCAGTTCTTC.

The rearrangement links TRBV30 to TRBJ1-1; D not certain. This CDR3 comprises 13 residues. The V and J ends lost 2 bases and 1 base respectively, with 8 bases between them. The germline V gene encodes CDR1 GTSNPN and CDR2 SVGIG (reference sequence). The CDR3 loop reads CAWSPAGNTEAFF. The CDR3 nucleotides are TGTGCCTGGAGTCCGGCAGGGAACACTGAAGCTTTCTTT.

The V call is TRBV6-2 or TRBV6-3, the J call TRBJ2-2; no reliable D call. Trimming took off 3 bases at V and 0 bases at J, with 11 bases between the two ends. This CDR3 spans 16 amino acids. Looked up from germline, CDR1 is MNHEY and CDR2 is SVGEGT. CDR3 loop: CASSYSTHANTGELFF. The CDR3 nucleotides are TGTGCCAGCAGTTATTCGACACACGCGAACACCGGGGAGCTGTTTTTT.